Listed below are T cell receptor beta chains from one sample, sequenced in a study of CD8 T cells in ankylosing spondylitis. One entry per CDR3 protein results from TCRdb running MiXCR on the 5' RACE reads. In the table there are about 450,000 distinct CDR3 sequences, roughly 26% of which are singletons. Source material: blood, either unsorted or a sorted T cell fraction (not recorded which). The receptors derive from a male donor with ankylosing spondylitis. CDR3s include the opening cysteine and the closing phenylalanine or tryptophan. The order of the fields is D gene, clone size, J gene, V gene, CDR3 protein, CDR3 DNA. A D gene is named only where the DNA matches it firmly. The size entry is marked missing in some rows and otherwise reads once, few, many or a size class.

. . TRBJ2-1 TRBV12-5 CASSQRRAHPTEQFF TGTGCTAGTTCCCAGAGGAGGGCCCATCCCACCGAGCAGTTCTTC
. . TRBJ2-5 TRBV20-1 CSYQEVEETQYF TGCAGTTATCAAGAGGTGGAGGAGACCCAGTACTTC
. . TRBJ1-6 TRBV15 CATSRRGDSPLHF TGTGCCACCAGCAGGAGAGGGGATTCACCCCTCCACTTT
. . TRBJ1-4 TRBV20-1 CSAYTAGREKLFF TGCAGTGCGTACACCGCCGGCCGGGAAAAACTGTTTTTT
. few TRBJ1-3 TRBV9 CASSVGKNTIYF TGTGCCAGCAGCGTGGGTAAAAACACCATATATTTT
TRBD1 . TRBJ2-1 TRBV11-2 CASSKDRGHNEQFF TGTGCCAGCAGCAAGGACAGGGGGCACAATGAGCAGTTCTTC
TRBD2 few TRBJ2-2 TRBV12-3/TRBV12-4 CASSFVTSREIYNTGELFF TGTGCCAGCAGTTTTGTAACGTCGCGGGAGATCTATAACACCGGGGAGCTGTTTTTT
. many TRBJ2-7 TRBV7-8 CASSLDFAGTAVTYEQYF TGTGCCAGCAGCTTAGATTTTGCGGGGACGGCTGTGACCTACGAGCAGTACTTC
. few TRBJ2-4 TRBV20-1 CSAGGLAKNIQYF TGCAGTGCAGGGGGACTAGCCAAAAACATTCAGTACTTC
. many TRBJ1-1 TRBV12-3/TRBV12-4 CASSLLGSTEAFF TGTGCCAGCAGTTTATTGGGTAGCACTGAAGCTTTCTTT
. . TRBJ1-6 TRBV27 CASSLYFGWRTNSPLHF TGTGCCAGCAGTTTATATTTTGGATGGCGGACTAATTCACCCCTCCACTTT
TRBD1 few TRBJ1-2 TRBV5-1 CASSNPGQANYGYTF TGCGCCAGCAGCAACCCGGGACAGGCCAACTATGGCTACACCTTC
. . TRBJ1-1 TRBV3-1 CASSPKTGRDRVGAFF TGTGCCAGCAGCCCAAAGACGGGACGGGACCGTGTGGGAGCTTTCTTT
TRBD2 many TRBJ2-1 TRBV27 CASTTSGIAGNEQFF TGTGCCAGCACCACAAGCGGGATCGCTGGCAATGAGCAGTTCTTC
TRBD1 few TRBJ1-4 TRBV5-5 CASSLGNRQGGDEKLFF TGTGCCAGCAGCTTGGGAAATAGACAGGGAGGAGATGAAAAACTGTTTTTT
. many TRBJ2-1 TRBV12-3/TRBV12-4 CASSRGSGENEQFF TGTGCCAGCAGTCGGGGGTCGGGTGAAAATGAGCAGTTCTTC
. . TRBJ1-2 TRBV7-9 CASSPMGAVGYTF TGTGCCAGCAGCCCTATGGGGGCGGTTGGCTACACCTTC
. . TRBJ2-5 TRBV20-1 CSADSGVQETQYF TGCAGTGCTGATTCGGGTGTCCAAGAGACCCAGTACTTC
. . TRBJ2-6 TRBV29-1 CSVGTLSSGANVLTF TGCAGCGTTGGCACGTTAAGCTCTGGGGCCAACGTCCTGACTTTC
TRBD1 once TRBJ2-2 TRBV20-1 CSAARDRGITGELFF TGCAGTGCTGCCCGGGACAGGGGGATAACCGGGGAGCTGTTTTTT
. few TRBJ1-1 TRBV29-1 CSVEDIGQSEAFF TGCAGCGTTGAAGATATTGGACAATCTGAAGCTTTCTTT
. . TRBJ1-2 TRBV9 CASSLAGTAPYGYTF TGTGCCAGCAGCTTAGCCGGGACCGCACCCTATGGCTACACCTTC
TRBD1 . TRBJ2-3 TRBV5-1 CASRTGGAEDTQYF TGCGCCAGCAGGACAGGGGGCGCGGAAGATACGCAGTATTTT
. once TRBJ2-1 TRBV7-8 CASSLTQVLNEQFF TGTGCCAGCAGCTTAACACAGGTTCTCAATGAGCAGTTCTTC
. . TRBJ2-2 TRBV4-1 CASSQAERGTGELFF TGCGCCAGCAGCCAAGCCGAAAGGGGAACCGGGGAGCTGTTTTTT
TRBD1 few TRBJ2-3 TRBV7-2 CASSFPPGQGLWKQYF TGTGCCAGCAGCTTTCCACCGGGACAGGGCCTGTGGAAGCAGTATTTT
. few TRBJ2-1 TRBV27 CASSFGVRNEQFF TGTGCCAGCAGTTTCGGGGTTCGCAATGAGCAGTTCTTC
. few TRBJ2-3 TRBV7-2 CASSKGGGRGLTDTQYF TGTGCCAGCAGCAAGGGAGGTGGGCGGGGGCTCACAGATACGCAGTATTTT
. . TRBJ1-1 TRBV11-2 CASSLRMDTEAFF TGTGCCAGCTCCCTAAGGATGGACACTGAAGCTTTCTTT
. . TRBJ2-7 TRBV20-1 CSALQTYEQYF TGCAGTGCTCTACAGACCTACGAGCAGTACTTC
TRBD2 few TRBJ2-2 TRBV19 CASRRTSDTGELFF TGTGCCAGTAGGAGGACTAGCGACACCGGGGAGCTGTTTTTT
. . TRBJ2-1 TRBV7-2 CASSLARGLGYNEQFF TGTGCCAGCAGCTTAGCTCGCGGTCTAGGCTACAATGAGCAGTTCTTC